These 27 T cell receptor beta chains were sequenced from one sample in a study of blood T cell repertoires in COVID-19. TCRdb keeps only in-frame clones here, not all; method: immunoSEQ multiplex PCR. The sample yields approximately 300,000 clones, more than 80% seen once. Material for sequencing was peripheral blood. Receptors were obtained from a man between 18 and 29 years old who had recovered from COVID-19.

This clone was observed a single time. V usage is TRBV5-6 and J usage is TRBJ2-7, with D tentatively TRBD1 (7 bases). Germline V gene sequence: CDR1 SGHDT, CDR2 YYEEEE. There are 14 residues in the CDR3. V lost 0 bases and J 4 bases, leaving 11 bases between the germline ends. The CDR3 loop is CASSLGPGGYEQYF. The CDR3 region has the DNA TGTGCCAGCAGCTTGGGTCCAGGGGGGTACGAGCAGTACTTC. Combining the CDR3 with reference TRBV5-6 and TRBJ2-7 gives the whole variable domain DAGVTQSPTHLIKTRGQQVTLRCSPKSGHDTVSWYQQALGQGPQFIFQYYEEEERQRGNFPDRFSGHQFPNYSSELNVNALLLGDSALYLCASSLGPGGYEQYFGPGTRLTVT.

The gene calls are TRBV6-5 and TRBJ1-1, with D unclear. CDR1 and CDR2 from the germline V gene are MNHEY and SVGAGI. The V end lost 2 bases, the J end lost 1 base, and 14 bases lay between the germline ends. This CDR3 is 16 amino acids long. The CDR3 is CASSYTRGVPNTEAFF. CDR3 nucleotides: TGTGCCAGCAGTTACACGCGTGGAGTACCGAACACTGAAGCTTTCTTT.

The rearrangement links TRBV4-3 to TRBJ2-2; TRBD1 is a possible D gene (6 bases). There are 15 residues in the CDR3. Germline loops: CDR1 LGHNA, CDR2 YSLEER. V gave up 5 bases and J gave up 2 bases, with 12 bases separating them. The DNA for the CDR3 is TGCGCCAGCAGCAACGACAGGACTAACACCGGGGAGCTGTTTTTT. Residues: CASSNDRTNTGELFF.

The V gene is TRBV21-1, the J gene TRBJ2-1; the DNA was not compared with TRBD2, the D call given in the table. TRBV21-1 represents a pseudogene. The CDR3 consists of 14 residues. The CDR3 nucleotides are TGTGCCAGCAGCAAAGAGACGTCCCGGGGTGAGCAGTTCTTC. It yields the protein CASSKETSRGEQFF.

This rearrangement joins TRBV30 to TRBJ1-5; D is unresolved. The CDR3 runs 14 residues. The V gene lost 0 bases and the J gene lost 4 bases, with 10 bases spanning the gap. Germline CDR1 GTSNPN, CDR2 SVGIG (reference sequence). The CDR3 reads CAWSVLAGNQPQHF. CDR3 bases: TGTGCCTGGAGTGTATTGGCAGGTAATCAGCCCCAGCATTTT.

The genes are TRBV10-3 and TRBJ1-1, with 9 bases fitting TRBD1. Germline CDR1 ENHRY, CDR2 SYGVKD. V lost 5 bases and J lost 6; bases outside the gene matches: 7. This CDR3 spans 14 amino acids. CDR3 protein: CAISKTGGPSEAFF. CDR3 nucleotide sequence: TGTGCCATCAGTAAGACAGGGGGTCCATCTGAAGCTTTCTTT.

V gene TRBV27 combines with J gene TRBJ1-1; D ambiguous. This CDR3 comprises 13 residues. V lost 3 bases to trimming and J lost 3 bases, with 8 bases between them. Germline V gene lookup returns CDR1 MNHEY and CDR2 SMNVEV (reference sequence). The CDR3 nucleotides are TGTGCCAGCAGTTTGTGGGAGGACACTGAAGCTTTCTTT. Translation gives CASSLWEDTEAFF.

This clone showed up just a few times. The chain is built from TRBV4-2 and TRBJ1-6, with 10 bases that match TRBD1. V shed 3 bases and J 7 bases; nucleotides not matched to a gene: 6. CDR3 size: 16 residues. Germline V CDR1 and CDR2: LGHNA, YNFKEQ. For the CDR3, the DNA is TGTGCCAGCAGCCAGAATTTGGACAGGGGGAATTCACCCCTCCACTTT. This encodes CASSQNLDRGNSPLHF.

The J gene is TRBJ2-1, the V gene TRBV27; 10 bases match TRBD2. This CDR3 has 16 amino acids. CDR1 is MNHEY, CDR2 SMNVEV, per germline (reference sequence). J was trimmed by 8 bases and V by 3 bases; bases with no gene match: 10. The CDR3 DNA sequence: TGTGCCAGCAGTTTGGTGTCTAGCGGGAGATTTGATGAGCAGTTCTTC. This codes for CASSLVSSGRFDEQFF.

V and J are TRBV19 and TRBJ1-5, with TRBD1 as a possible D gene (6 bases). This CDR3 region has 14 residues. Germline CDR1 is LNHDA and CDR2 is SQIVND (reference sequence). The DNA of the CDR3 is TGTAGCTCCCAGGGGACGGGCCCCTATCAGCCCCAGCATTTT. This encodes CSSQGTGPYQPQHF. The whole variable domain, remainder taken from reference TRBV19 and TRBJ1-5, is DGGITQSPKYLFRKEGQNVTLSCEQNLNHDAMYWYRQDPGQGLRLIYYSQIVNDFQKGDIAEGYSVSREKKESFPLTVTSAQKNPTAFYLCSSQGTGPYQPQHFGDGTRLSIL.

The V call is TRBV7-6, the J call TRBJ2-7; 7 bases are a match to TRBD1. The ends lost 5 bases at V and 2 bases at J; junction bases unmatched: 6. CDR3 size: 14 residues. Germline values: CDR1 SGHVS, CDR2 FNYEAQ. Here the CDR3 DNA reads TGTGCCAGCAGCGCCGGGACAGCGGCCTACGAGCAGTACTTC. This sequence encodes CASSAGTAAYEQYF.

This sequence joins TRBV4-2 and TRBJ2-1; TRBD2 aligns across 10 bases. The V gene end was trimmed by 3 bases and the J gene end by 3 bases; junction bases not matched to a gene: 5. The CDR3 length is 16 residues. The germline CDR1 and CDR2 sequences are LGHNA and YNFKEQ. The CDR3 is CASSQWTSGNYNEQFF. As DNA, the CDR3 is TGTGCCAGCAGCCAGTGGACTAGCGGAAACTACAATGAGCAGTTCTTC.

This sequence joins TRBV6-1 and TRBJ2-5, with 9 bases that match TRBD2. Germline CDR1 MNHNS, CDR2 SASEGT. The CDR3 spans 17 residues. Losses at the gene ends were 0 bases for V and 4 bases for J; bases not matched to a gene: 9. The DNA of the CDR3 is TGTGCCAGCAGTGAAGCCGCGGGCGGGAGGGCCCTAGAGACCCAGTACTTC. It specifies CASSEAAGGRALETQYF.

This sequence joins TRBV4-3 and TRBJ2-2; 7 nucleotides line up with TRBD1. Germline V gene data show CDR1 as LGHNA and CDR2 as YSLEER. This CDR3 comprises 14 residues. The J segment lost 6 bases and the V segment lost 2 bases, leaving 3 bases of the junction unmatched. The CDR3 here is CASSQYRGPGELFF. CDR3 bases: TGCGCCAGCAGCCAATACAGGGGACCCGGGGAGCTGTTTTTT.

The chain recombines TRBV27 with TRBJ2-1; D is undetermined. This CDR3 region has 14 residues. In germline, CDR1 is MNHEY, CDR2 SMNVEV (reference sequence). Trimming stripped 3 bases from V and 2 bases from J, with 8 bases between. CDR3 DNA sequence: TGTGCCAGCAGTTTTACTGCAACCTACAATGAGCAGTTCTTC. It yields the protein CASSFTATYNEQFF.

In DNA form, the CDR3 reads TGCAGCGCCACTAGCGGAGTCCCCTCCTACGAGCAGTACTTC. Translated, it gives CSATSGVPSYEQYF. V and J are TRBV29-1 and TRBJ2-7, with TRBD2 matching 8 bases. V lost 7 bases and J lost 0; bases outside the gene matches: 8. There are 14 residues in the CDR3. Germline V gene lookup returns CDR1 SQVTM and CDR2 ANQGSEA.

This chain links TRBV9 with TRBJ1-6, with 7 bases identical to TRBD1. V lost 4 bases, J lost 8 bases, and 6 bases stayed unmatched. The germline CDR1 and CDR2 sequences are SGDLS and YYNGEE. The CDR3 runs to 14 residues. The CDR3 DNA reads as TGTGCCAGCAGCACCCGGGACAGTTATTCACCCCTCCACTTT. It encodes CASSTRDSYSPLHF. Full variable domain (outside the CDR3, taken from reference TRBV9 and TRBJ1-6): DSGVTQTPKHLITATGQRVTLRCSPRSGDLSVYWYQQSLDQGLQFLIQYYNGEERAKGNILERFSAQQFPDLHSELNLSSLELGDSALYFCASSTRDSYSPLHFGNGTRLTVT.

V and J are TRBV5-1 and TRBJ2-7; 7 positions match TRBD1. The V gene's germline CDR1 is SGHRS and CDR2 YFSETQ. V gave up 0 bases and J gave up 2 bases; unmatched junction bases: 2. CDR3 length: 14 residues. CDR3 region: CASSLEQGAYEQYF. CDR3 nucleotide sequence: TGCGCCAGCAGCTTGGAGCAGGGGGCCTACGAGCAGTACTTC.

CDR3 loop: CASSLMFRGLNYGYTF. Written as DNA, the CDR3 is TGTGCCAGCAGCTTGATGTTCAGGGGCTTGAACTATGGCTACACCTTC. V usage is TRBV5-8 and J usage is TRBJ1-2; tentative D call: TRBD1 (6 bases). The CDR3 is made up of 16 amino acids. Germline CDR1 is SGHTS and CDR2 is YDEGEE. V lost 1 base and J 2 bases, leaving 15 bases between the germline ends.

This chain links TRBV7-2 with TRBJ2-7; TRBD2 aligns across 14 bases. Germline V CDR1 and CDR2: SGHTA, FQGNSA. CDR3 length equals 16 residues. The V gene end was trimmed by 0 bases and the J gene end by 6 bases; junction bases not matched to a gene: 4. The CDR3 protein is CASSLAGLAGEGEQYF. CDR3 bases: TGTGCCAGCAGCTTAGCGGGACTAGCGGGGGAGGGCGAGCAGTACTTC.

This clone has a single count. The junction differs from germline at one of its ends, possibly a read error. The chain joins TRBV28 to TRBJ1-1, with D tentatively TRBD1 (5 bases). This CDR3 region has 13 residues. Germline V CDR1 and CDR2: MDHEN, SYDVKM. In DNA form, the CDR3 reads TGTGCCAGCAGAATACAGGTGAAGACTGAAGCTTTCTTT. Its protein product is CASRIQVKTEAFF.

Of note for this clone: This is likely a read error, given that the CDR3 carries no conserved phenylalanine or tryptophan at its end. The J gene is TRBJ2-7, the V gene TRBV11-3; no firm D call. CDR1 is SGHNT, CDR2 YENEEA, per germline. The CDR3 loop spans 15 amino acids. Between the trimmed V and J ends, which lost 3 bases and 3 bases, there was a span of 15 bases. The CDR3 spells CASSFAEMRSYEQYL. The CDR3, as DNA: TGTGCCAGCAGCTTTGCGGAGATGAGGAGCTACGAGCAGTACCTC.

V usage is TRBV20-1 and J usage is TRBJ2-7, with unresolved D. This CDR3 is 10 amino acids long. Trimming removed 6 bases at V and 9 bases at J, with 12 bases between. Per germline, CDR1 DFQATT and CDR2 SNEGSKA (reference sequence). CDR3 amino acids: CSAWAYGQYF. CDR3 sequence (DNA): TGCAGTGCATGGGCCTATGGGCAGTACTTC.

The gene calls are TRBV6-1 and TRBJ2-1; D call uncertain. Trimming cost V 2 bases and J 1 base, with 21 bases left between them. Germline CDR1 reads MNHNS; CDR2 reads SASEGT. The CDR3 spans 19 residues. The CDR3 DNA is TGTGCCAGCAGTGAAACCCTATACGATTACACCAGGTCCTACAATGAGCAGTTCTTC. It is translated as CASSETLYDYTRSYNEQFF.

The CDR3 is CASSAGYEQYF. CDR3 sequence (DNA): TGTGCCAGTAGTGCGGGTTACGAGCAGTACTTC. V usage is TRBV19 and J usage is TRBJ2-7, with D possibly TRBD2 on 5 matching bases. The germline V gene has CDR1 LNHDA and CDR2 SQIVND (reference sequence). Trimming took 5 bases from V and 4 from J, leaving 6 bases between them. This CDR3 contains 11 residues.

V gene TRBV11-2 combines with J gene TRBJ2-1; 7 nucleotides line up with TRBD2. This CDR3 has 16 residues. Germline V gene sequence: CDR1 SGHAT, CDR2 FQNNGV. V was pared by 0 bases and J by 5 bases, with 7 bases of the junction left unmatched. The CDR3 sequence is CASSLDFAAGNNEQFF. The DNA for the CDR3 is TGTGCCAGCAGCTTAGATTTCGCAGCGGGGAACAATGAGCAGTTCTTC.

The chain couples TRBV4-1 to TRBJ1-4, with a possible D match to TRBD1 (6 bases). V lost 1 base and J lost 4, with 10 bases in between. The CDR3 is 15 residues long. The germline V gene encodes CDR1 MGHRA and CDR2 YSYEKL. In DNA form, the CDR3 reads TGCGCCAGCAGCCAAGGGCAGGGGTTTAATGAAAAACTGTTTTTT. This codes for CASSQGQGFNEKLFF.